This TCR beta chain was sequenced for a study of cytomegalovirus exposure and HLA in healthy donors. Study summary: Earlier, roughly 120 million unique TCR beta sequences were recovered from about 200 million T cells by an analysis.

This PCR relied on a set of 60 Vbeta primers and 13 Jbeta primers. Using immunoSEQ multiplex PCR, the repertoire was profiled, and TCRdb retains in-frame clones only, with some absent. Altogether fewer than 100,000 clones are present, roughly four fifths being singletons, with the ten largest covering approximately 8%. With regard to this clone: The target antigen is unknown.

Study-level points and caveats: TCR beta V segments were, for the most part, productive about 87% or about 30% of the time in an earlier analysis. Reportedly, diagnosis of cytomegalovirus status by the classifier showed high specificity and sensitivity. Available immune exposure information covered CMV serostatus only.

This CDR3 has 14 residues. Per germline, CDR1 MNHNY and CDR2 SVGAGI (reference sequence). Losses at the gene ends were 6 bases for V and 5 bases for J; bases not matched to a gene: 5. The chain combines TRBV6-6 with TRBJ2-2, with 8 bases matching TRBD2. Sequencing used PBMCs. The sequence was obtained from a female donor in good health and CMV-seronegative. This chain's CDR3 is CASSSAGETGELFF. CDR3 coding DNA: TGTGCCAGCAGCTCAGCGGGAGAAACCGGGGAGCTGTTTTTT.